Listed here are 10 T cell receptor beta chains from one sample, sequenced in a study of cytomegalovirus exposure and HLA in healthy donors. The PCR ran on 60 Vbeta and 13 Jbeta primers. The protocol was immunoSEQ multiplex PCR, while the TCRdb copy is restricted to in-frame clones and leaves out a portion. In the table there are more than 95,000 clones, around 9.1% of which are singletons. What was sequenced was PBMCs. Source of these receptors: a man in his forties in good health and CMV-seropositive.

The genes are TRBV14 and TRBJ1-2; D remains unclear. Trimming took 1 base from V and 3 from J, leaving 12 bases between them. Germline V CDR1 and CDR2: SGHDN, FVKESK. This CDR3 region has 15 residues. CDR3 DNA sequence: TGTGCCAGCAGCCAAGCACGCGGGGTGCACTATGGCTACACCTTC. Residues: CASSQARGVHYGYTF.

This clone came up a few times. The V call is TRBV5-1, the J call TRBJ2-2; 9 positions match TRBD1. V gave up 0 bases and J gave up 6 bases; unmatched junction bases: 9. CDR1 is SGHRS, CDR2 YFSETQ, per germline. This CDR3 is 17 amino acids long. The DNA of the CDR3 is TGCGCCAGCAGCTTGGCCCCGGGACAGGGTTCGTCCGGGGAGCTGTTTTTT. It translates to CASSLAPGQGSSGELFF.

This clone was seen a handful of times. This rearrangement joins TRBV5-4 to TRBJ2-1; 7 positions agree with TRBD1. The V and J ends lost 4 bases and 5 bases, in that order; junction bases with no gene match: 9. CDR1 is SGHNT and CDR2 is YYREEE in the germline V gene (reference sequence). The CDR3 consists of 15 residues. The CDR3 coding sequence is TGTGCCAGCAGCCCGGAGACAGGGACCAACAATGAGCAGTTCTTC. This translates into CASSPETGTNNEQFF.

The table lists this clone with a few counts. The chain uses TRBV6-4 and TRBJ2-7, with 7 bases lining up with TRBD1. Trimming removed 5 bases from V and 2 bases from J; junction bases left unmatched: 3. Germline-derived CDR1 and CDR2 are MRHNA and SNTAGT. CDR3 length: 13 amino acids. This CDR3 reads CASSIGTAYEQYF. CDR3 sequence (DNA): TGTGCCAGCAGTATCGGGACAGCCTACGAGCAGTACTTC.

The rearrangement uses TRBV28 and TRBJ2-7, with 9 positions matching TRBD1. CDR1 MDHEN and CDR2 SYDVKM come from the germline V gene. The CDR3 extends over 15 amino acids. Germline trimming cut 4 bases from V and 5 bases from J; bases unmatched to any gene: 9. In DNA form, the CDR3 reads TGTGCCAGCAGTTCCCCGGGACAGGGTGCCCACGAGCAGTACTTC. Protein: CASSSPGQGAHEQYF.

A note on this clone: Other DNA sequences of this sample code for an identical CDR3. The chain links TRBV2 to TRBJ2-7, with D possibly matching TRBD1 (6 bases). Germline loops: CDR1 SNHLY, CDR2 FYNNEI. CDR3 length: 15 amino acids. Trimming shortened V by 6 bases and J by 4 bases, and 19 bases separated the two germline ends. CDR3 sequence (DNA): TGTGCCAGCAGCCCACCCGGGCAGGGGTGGTACGAGCAGTACTTC. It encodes CASSPPGQGWYEQYF. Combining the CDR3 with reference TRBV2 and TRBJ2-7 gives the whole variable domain EPEVTQTPSHQVTQMGQEVILRCVPISNHLYFYWYRQILGQKVEFLVSFYNNEISEKSEIFDDQFSVERPDGSNFTLKIRSTKLEDSAMYFCASSPPGQGWYEQYFGPGTRLTVT.

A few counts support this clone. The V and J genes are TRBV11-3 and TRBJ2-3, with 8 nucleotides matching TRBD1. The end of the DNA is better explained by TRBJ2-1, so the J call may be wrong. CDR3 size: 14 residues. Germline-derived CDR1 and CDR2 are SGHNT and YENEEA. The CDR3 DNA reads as TGTGCCAGCAGCTTAGGGACAGGGTGGTTTGAGCAGTTCTTC. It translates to CASSLGTGWFEQFF.

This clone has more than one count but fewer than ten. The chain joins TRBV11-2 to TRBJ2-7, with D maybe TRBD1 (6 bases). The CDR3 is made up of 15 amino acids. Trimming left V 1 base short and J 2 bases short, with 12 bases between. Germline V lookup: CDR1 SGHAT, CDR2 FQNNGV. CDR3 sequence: CASSLASGAAYEQYF. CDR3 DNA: TGTGCCAGCAGCTTAGCGTCAGGGGCGGCCTACGAGCAGTACTTC.

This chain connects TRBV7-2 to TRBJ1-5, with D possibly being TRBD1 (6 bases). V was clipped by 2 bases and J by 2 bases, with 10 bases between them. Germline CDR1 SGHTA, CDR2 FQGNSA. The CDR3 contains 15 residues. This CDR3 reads CTSSLNRVGNQPQHF. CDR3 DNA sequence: TGTACCAGCAGCTTAAACAGGGTGGGCAATCAGCCCCAGCATTTT.

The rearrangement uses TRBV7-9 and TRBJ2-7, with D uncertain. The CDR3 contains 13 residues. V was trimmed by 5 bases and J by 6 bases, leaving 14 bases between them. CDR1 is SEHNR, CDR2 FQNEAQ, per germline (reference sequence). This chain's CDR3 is CASSPVTGREQYF. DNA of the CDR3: TGTGCCAGCAGCCCGGTCACGGGTCGCGAGCAGTACTTC.